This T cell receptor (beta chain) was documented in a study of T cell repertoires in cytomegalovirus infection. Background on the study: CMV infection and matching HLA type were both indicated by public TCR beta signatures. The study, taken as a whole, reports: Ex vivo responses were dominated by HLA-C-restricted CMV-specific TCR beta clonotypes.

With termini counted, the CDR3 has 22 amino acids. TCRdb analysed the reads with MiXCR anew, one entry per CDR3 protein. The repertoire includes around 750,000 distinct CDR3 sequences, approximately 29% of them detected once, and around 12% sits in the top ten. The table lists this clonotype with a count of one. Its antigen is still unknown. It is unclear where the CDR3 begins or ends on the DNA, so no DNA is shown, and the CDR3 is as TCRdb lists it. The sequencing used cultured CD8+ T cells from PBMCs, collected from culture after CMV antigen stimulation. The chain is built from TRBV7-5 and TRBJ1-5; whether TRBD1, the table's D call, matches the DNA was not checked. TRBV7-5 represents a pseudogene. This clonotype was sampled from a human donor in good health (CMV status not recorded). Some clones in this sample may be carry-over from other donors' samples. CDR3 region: CISVPEAHGSRRDRVRNQPQHF.